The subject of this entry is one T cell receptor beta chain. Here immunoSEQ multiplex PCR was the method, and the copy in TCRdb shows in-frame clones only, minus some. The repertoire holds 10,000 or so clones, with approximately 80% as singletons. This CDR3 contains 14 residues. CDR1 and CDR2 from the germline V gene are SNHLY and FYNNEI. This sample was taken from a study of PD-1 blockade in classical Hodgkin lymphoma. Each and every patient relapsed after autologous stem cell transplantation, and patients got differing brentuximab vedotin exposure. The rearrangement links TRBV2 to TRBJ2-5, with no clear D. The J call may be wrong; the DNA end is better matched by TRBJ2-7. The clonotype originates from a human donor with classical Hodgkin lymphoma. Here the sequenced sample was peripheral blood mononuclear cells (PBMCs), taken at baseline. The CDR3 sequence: CASSEGRVGYEQYF. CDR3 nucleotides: TGTGCCAGCAGTGAGGGAAGGGTCGGCTACGAGCAGTACTTC.